This T cell receptor beta chain stems from a study of identical twins. TCRdb re-called the 5' RACE reads through MiXCR, storing one row per CDR3 protein. The data show 1.5 million to 2 million distinct CDR3 sequences, with less than 35% seen just once and more than 0.25% held by the top ten. Germline assignment: CDR1 SGHTA and CDR2 FQGNSA. The CDR3 totals 15 residues. The V end lost 3 bases, the J end lost 8 bases, and 19 bases lay between the germline ends. This clonotype turned up a few times. Sequenced: cord blood. The chain employs TRBV7-2 and TRBJ1-2, with D maybe TRBD1 (5 bases). The source of this sequence is a newborn girl in good health. CDR3 coding DNA: TGTGCCAGCAGCTTTGGTTCGGGGGGAAAGGGCGGCTACACCTTC. It specifies CASSFGSGGKGGYTF.